The next 22 T cell receptor beta chains were all read from a single sample in a study of T-cell reconstitution after alpha-beta-depleted transplantation in children. Unique molecular identifiers were built into the TCRbeta library. TCRdb analysed the PCR reads with MiXCR anew, one entry per CDR3 protein. The data hold 120,000 to 150,000 distinct CDR3 sequences, with around 8.5% observed a single time. The source was PBMCs, mostly from graft donor cells, collected 180 days after TCRalphabeta/CD19-depleted stem cell transplant. All receptors come from a female patient aged 2 to 10 who had a stem cell transplant for congenital amegakaryocytic thrombocytopenia, so the T cells may come from the graft donor.

The chain is built from TRBV4-3 and TRBJ1-4; weak D call: TRBD1 (6 bases). Trimming pared 1 base from V and 7 bases from J, leaving 16 bases between. Germline lookup yields CDR1 LGHNA and CDR2 YSLEER. This CDR3 is built from 16 residues. The CDR3 bases are TGCGCCAGCAGCCAAGGGGTGGGGGGCGGAGGTGAAAAACTGTTTTTT. Its protein product is CASSQGVGGGGEKLFF.

This clonotype was seen repeatedly, ten times or more. The chain links TRBV5-1 to TRBJ2-6, with 7 bases identical to TRBD2. Unmatched junction bases numbered 16, after V lost 4 bases and J lost 0 bases. CDR3 length: 20 residues. The V gene's germline CDR1 is SGHRS and CDR2 YFSETQ. The CDR3 sequence: CASSPIAGAGRSSGANVLTF. CDR3 coding DNA: TGCGCCAGCAGCCCCATAGCAGGAGCGGGGAGGAGCTCTGGGGCCAACGTCCTGACTTTC.

This clonotype was seen many times. The chain is built from TRBV20-1 and TRBJ2-7, with 11 bases aligning to TRBD2. Germline loops: CDR1 DFQATT, CDR2 SNEGSKA (reference sequence). V shed 1 base and J 3 bases; nucleotides not matched to a gene: 20. This CDR3 region has 20 residues. The CDR3, as DNA: TGCAGTGCTAGAGTTGGGCCGACCTTACTAGCGGGAGACATTGGCTACGAGCAGTACTTC. Residues: CSARVGPTLLAGDIGYEQYF.

This clonotype has a count of ten or more. CDR3 nucleotides: TGTGCCAGCAGCCCCAGGGGAAGGGATACGCAGTATTTT. Translated: CASSPRGRDTQYF. This sequence joins TRBV7-2 and TRBJ2-3; maybe TRBD1 (6 bases). Trimming shortened V by 5 bases and J by 6 bases, and 12 bases separated the two germline ends. Germline assignment: CDR1 SGHTA and CDR2 FQGNSA. The CDR3 covers 13 residues. The variable domain in full, completed from reference TRBV7-2 and TRBJ2-3, reads GAGVSQSPSNKVTEKGKDVELRCDPISGHTALYWYRQSLGQGLEFLIYFQGNSAPDKSGLPSDRFSAERTGGSVSTLTIQRTQQEDSAVYLCASSPRGRDTQYFGPGTRLTVL.

The table lists this clonotype with many counts. Because the CDR3's place on the DNA is in doubt, the DNA is left out and the CDR3 is given as listed by TCRdb. The V call is TRBV3-1, the J call TRBJ1-2; the listed D gene, TRBD1, was not tested against the DNA. A total of 17 residues make up the CDR3, ends included. Germline CDR1 reads LGHDT; CDR2 reads YNNKEL (reference sequence). This CDR3 is CASSQEFRAGPNYGYTF.

This clonotype was counted many times. The rearrangement links TRBV29-1 to TRBJ2-5; D gene unclear. The CDR3 is 12 residues long. V lost 4 bases and J 1 base, leaving 7 bases between the germline ends. Germline lookup yields CDR1 SQVTM and CDR2 ANQGSEA. CDR3 amino acids: CSVGLGQETQYF. Here the CDR3 DNA reads TGCAGCGTTGGTTTAGGCCAAGAGACCCAGTACTTC.

There are many counts of this clonotype. This chain connects TRBV10-3 to TRBJ2-2, with 11 bases matching TRBD2. Trimming cost V 6 bases and J 2 bases; bases outside gene matches: 5. The length of the CDR3 is 16 residues. Germline V gives CDR1 ENHRY, CDR2 SYGVKD. This CDR3 is CAISATSGGNTGELFF. The CDR3, as DNA: TGTGCCATCAGCGCTACTAGCGGGGGAAACACCGGGGAGCTGTTTTTT.

The chain couples TRBV24-1 to TRBJ2-1; D possibly corresponds to TRBD1 (5 bases). CDR1 and CDR2 (germline): KGHDR, SFDVKD. The CDR3 covers 10 residues. V was trimmed by 11 bases and J by 11 bases, leaving 12 bases between them. The CDR3 DNA sequence: TGTGCCAGATTAGTGGGGCAGCAGTTCTTC. As protein: CARLVGQQFF.

This clonotype was recorded many times. The chain carries TRBV7-8 and TRBJ2-1, with a weak D call TRBD1 (6 bases). V shed 4 bases and J shed 4 bases, with 14 bases lying between them. Looked up from germline, CDR1 is SGHVS and CDR2 is FQNEAQ. The CDR3 has 15 residues. CDR3 in amino acids: CASSSSVGAYNEQFF. For the CDR3, the DNA is TGTGCCAGCAGCTCATCGGTGGGGGCATACAATGAGCAGTTCTTC.

This clonotype has more than one count but fewer than ten. This chain connects TRBV28 to TRBJ2-5; D is undetermined. The V and J ends lost 4 bases and 3 bases respectively, with 15 bases between them. Germline V gene lookup returns CDR1 MDHEN and CDR2 SYDVKM. This CDR3 has 15 amino acids. CDR3 residues: CASSCLWQNKETQYF. CDR3 bases: TGTGCCAGCAGTTGTCTATGGCAAAATAAAGAGACCCAGTACTTC. Full variable domain (remainder filled in from reference TRBV28 and TRBJ2-5): DVKVTQSSRYLVKRTGEKVFLECVQDMDHENMFWYRQDPGLGLRLIYFSYDVKMKEKGDIPEGYSVSREKKERFSLILESASTNQTSMYLCASSCLWQNKETQYFGPGTRLLVL.

V is TRBV13 and J is TRBJ2-5, with D maybe TRBD1 (5 bases). V was pared by 3 bases and J by 1 base, with 9 bases between. Germline V CDR1 and CDR2: PRHDT, FYEKMQ (reference sequence). CDR3 length: 14 amino acids. CDR3 DNA sequence: TGTGCCAGCAGCTTTTCAGGGTCCCAAGAGACCCAGTACTTC. This encodes CASSFSGSQETQYF. Together with reference TRBV13 and TRBJ2-5, the CDR3 gives the full variable domain: AAGVIQSPRHLIKEKRETATLKCYPIPRHDTVYWYQQGPGQDPQFLISFYEKMQSDKGSIPDRFSAQQFSDYHSELNMSSLELGDSALYFCASSFSGSQETQYFGPGTRLLVL.

The chain couples TRBV19 to TRBJ1-6; D call uncertain. The germline V gene has CDR1 LNHDA and CDR2 SQIVND (reference sequence). Trimming removed 5 bases at V and 8 bases at J, with 16 bases between. The CDR3 extends over 15 amino acids. CDR3 region: CASSPQFGWDSPLHF. The CDR3 region has the DNA TGTGCCAGTAGTCCGCAGTTCGGTTGGGATTCACCCCTCCACTTT.

The chain employs TRBV7-2 and TRBJ2-1; the match to TRBD2 covers 12 bases. CDR1 is SGHTA, CDR2 FQGNSA, per germline. With 2 bases clipped from V and 5 bases from J, the junction kept 10 bases outside the gene matches. The CDR3 consists of 18 residues. In nucleotides, the CDR3 is TGTGCCAGCAGCTTACGCCTTGGGACTAGCGGGCCAAACAATGAGCAGTTCTTC. Encoded protein: CASSLRLGTSGPNNEQFF.

This clonotype showed up many times. The chain couples TRBV12-3 or TRBV12-4 to TRBJ2-5, with D unclear. The CDR3 contains 12 residues. V was cut by 6 bases and J by 5 bases, with 10 bases left in between. The DNA of the CDR3 is TGTGCCAGCAGCTTCGGTGGGGAGACCCAGTACTTC. Its translation: CASSFGGETQYF.

In this sample, this clonotype turned up many times. The V and J genes are TRBV5-1 and TRBJ1-1, with a weak D call TRBD1 (6 bases). This CDR3 is built from 18 residues. Trimming cost V 4 bases and J 4 bases, with 26 bases left between them. CDR1 is SGHRS and CDR2 is YFSETQ in the germline V gene. The CDR3 protein is CASSAEPNSRGRGTEAFF. Here the CDR3 DNA reads TGCGCCAGCAGCGCGGAGCCGAATTCCAGGGGTCGAGGCACTGAAGCTTTCTTT.

There are many counts of this clonotype. CDR3 protein: CSARASGYTDTQYF. CDR3 DNA sequence: TGCAGTGCTAGAGCTAGCGGTTACACAGATACGCAGTATTTT. The V gene is TRBV20-1, the J gene TRBJ2-3; 7 bases agree with TRBD2. J lost 2 bases, V lost 1 base, and 3 bases had no gene match. This CDR3 spans 14 amino acids. Per germline, CDR1 DFQATT and CDR2 SNEGSKA (reference sequence).

This clonotype was observed a few times. The rearrangement joins TRBV2 to TRBJ2-3; D not certain. V was cut by 1 base and J by 2 bases, with 10 bases left in between. Germline V gene lookup returns CDR1 SNHLY and CDR2 FYNNEI. This CDR3 is built from 15 residues. The CDR3 reads CASSEGPPNTDTQYF. CDR3 bases: TGTGCCAGCAGTGAAGGGCCTCCGAACACAGATACGCAGTATTTT.

Ten or more counts support this clonotype. V gene TRBV5-1 combines with J gene TRBJ2-2; no firm D call. Germline V lookup: CDR1 SGHRS, CDR2 YFSETQ. The CDR3 is 14 amino acids. Trimming removed 5 bases from V and 2 bases from J, with 10 bases in between. In DNA form, the CDR3 reads TGCGCCAGCAGGCGGACGTCAAACACCGGGGAGCTGTTTTTT. Translation: CASRRTSNTGELFF. The variable domain in full, completed from reference TRBV5-1 and TRBJ2-2, reads KAGVTQTPRYLIKTRGQQVTLSCSPISGHRSVSWYQQTPGQGLQFLFEYFSETQRNKGNFPGRFSGRQFSNSRSEMNVSTLELGDSALYLCASRRTSNTGELFFGEGSRLTVL.

This clonotype was detected ten times or more. The rearrangement uses TRBV12-3 or TRBV12-4 and TRBJ2-7; the match to TRBD1 covers 11 bases. The CDR3 spans 15 residues. The junction had 7 bases not matched to a gene; V was cut back by 5 bases and J by 4 bases. DNA for the CDR3: TGTGCCAGCAGTCTCTCCGGGACAGGGGGGTACGAGCAGTACTTC. Translation gives CASSLSGTGGYEQYF.

This clonotype was observed many times. The V call is TRBV6-2 or TRBV6-3, the J call TRBJ2-3; 7 bases match TRBD2. Unmatched junction bases numbered 4, after V lost 5 bases and J lost 2 bases. The CDR3 runs 14 residues. CDR1 and CDR2 (germline): MNHEY, SVGEGT. The CDR3 sequence is CASSPGTNTDTQYF. CDR3 DNA sequence: TGTGCCAGCAGTCCCGGGACTAACACAGATACGCAGTATTTT.

In its sample, this clonotype was seen many times. This rearrangement joins TRBV28 to TRBJ2-7; D unresolved. The V end lost 4 bases, the J end lost 5 bases, and 12 bases lay between the germline ends. The CDR3 extends over 13 amino acids. Germline V gene data show CDR1 as MDHEN and CDR2 as SYDVKM. The chain's CDR3 is CASSWGSVDEQYF. CDR3 bases: TGTGCCAGCAGTTGGGGATCGGTCGACGAGCAGTACTTC.

This clonotype was recorded many times. The V call is TRBV15, the J call TRBJ1-2; 7 nucleotides match TRBD1. There are 16 residues in the CDR3. Germline CDR1 reads LNHNV; CDR2 reads YYDKDF (reference sequence). The V segment lost 0 bases and the J segment 4 bases; nucleotides outside the gene matches: 8. The CDR3 loop reads CATSRDNEGQFYGYTF. CDR3 sequence (DNA): TGTGCCACCAGCAGAGATAATGAGGGACAGTTCTATGGCTACACCTTC.